This T cell receptor beta chain is from a study of identifying expanded T cells in peripheral blood (dated by TCRdb to about 2019). General notes on the study: Technical replicates were generated by sequencing separate aliquots of the same genomic DNA pool, and four replicates were compared pairwise. Results and caveats for the whole study, not just this receptor: For all healthy donors, the variance in clone template counts between approximately 2-week samples rose significantly as total template count increased. About 1.1 differentially abundant clones were flagged by the binomial model between technical replicates, whereas about 17 and 20 were flagged over approximately two weeks and four weeks, respectively. The beta-binomial model significantly reduced the number of clones called differentially abundant and the false-positive rate across all healthy-donor time intervals. The authors expected biological variance in healthy repertoires might increase further over much longer intervals such as months to years.

Comment on this clone: Its antigen remains unidentified. No per-base quality is available; no much larger clone lies one base away.

At the junction V is shortened by 5 bases and J by 0 bases, with 13 bases in between. Including cysteine and phenylalanine, the CDR3 has 15 amino acids. The sequence is cut down to CDR3 DNA, 45 bases in frame from base 1. Sequences MDHEN (CDR1) and SYDVKM (CDR2) are obtained from the germline V gene. No immune events such as infections were documented for the healthy donors during the collection period. Blood repertoires from healthy donors were used as a training cohort for calibrating time-dependent variance in a beta-binomial model of differential abundance of T-cell clones. The training cohort comprised 10 or so healthy donors, 3 female and 7 male. An age range of about 29 to 70 years, with an average of about 45 years, was recorded for the donors. Whole blood was collected from each healthy donor at three time points spaced two to three weeks apart and obtained from a commercial supplier. For immunosequencing, genomic DNA was extracted from whole blood that had not been sorted.

The immunoSEQ Assay, which uses bias-controlled multiplex PCR amplification of genomic DNA, was used to profile TCRbeta CDR3 regions. The original pipeline was this. To quantify the absolute abundance of each unique TCRbeta CDR3 region, the sequences were collapsed and filtered. Differential abundance was tested with a binomial (Fisher-equivalent) model and with a beta-binomial model adding time-dependent variance fitted from healthy donors. Clones with fewer than 5 combined templates were excluded, and clones with Benjamini-Hochberg FDR below 0.01 were called differentially abundant. Using the form v = (b*log(k)+a)^2, the beta-binomial variance was modeled as a function of the total template count across the two samples. TCRdb obtained this table from immuneACCESS and retained in-frame rearrangements with V and J assigned. These tables miss some clones; where compared with another copy, unresolved V genes account for less than half of the shortfall, and the remainder is unexplained. From that table come the V and J calls and clone size; the DNA was used to work out D and trimming. Recorded for this sample are more than 55,000 clones; over 75% of them occurred a single time. Roughly 5% of the sample goes to the ten largest clones.

The chain joins TRBV28 to TRBJ1-1; the D gene cannot be named for sure. This TCR was recovered from a person between 18 and 69 years old in good health. Sequences were obtained from blood. The DNA reads as follows: TGTGCCAGCAGTCCAAATCGGGTCATGAACACTGAAGCTTTCTTT. Translated, it gives CASSPNRVMNTEAFF.